This T cell receptor (beta chain) was profiled in a study of vaccination effects on CD4 cells after COVID-19. ViraFEST expansion of antigen-specific CD4+ T cells with viral peptide pools preceded sequencing. Subsequent to a culture period of roughly 11 days, CD4+ T cells were isolated. Participants were given two doses of BNT162b2 or mRNA-1273 vaccine. Assay: immunoSEQ multiplex PCR; the TCRdb copy retains only in-frame clones and omits some. The table includes 25,000 to 30,000 clones, about 73% detected once. This clone has only a few counts. Its antigen is not known. This CDR3 contains 12 residues. CDR1 is MNHEY and CDR2 is SMNVEV in the germline V gene (reference sequence). The V and J ends lost 6 bases and 8 bases respectively, with 13 bases between them.

The source of this sequence is a human donor who received a COVID-19 vaccine. The J gene is TRBJ1-2, the V gene TRBV27, with D perhaps TRBD1 (5 bases). The source was CD4+ T cells from PBMCs cultured with HCoV-NL63 spike peptides, collected after COVID-19 vaccination. CDR3 residues: CASSVSGIGYTF. The CDR3 nucleotides are TGTGCCAGCAGCGTTTCAGGGATCGGCTACACCTTC.